This TCR beta chain was observed in a study of T cells in Graves' hyperthyroidism and ophthalmopathy. Researchers took RNA transcripts and amplified the TCR beta CDR3 regions from them. First-round RT-PCR of the TCR CDR3 relied on the HTBI primer set. MiXCR, run by TCRdb on the multiplex PCR reads, gives a single entry per CDR3 protein. This repertoire shows under 350,000 distinct CDR3 sequences, 21% found once; its top ten account for over 40%. Lactation, pregnancy, other autoimmune disease or uncontrolled infection excluded patients. Trimming left V 5 bases short and J 4 bases short, with 18 bases between. The CDR3 sequence is 15 residues long. CDR1 SGHVS and CDR2 FQNEAQ come from the germline V gene.

Sequenced input: blood. V is TRBV7-8 and J is TRBJ2-7, with D perhaps being TRBD1 or TRBD2 (7 bases each). This TCR was recovered from a woman aged 50 to 65 with Graves' hyperthyroidism. This chain's CDR3 is CASSEGGGTAYEQYF. DNA of the CDR3: TGTGCCAGCAGCGAGGGGGGGGGGACAGCTTACGAGCAGTACTTC.